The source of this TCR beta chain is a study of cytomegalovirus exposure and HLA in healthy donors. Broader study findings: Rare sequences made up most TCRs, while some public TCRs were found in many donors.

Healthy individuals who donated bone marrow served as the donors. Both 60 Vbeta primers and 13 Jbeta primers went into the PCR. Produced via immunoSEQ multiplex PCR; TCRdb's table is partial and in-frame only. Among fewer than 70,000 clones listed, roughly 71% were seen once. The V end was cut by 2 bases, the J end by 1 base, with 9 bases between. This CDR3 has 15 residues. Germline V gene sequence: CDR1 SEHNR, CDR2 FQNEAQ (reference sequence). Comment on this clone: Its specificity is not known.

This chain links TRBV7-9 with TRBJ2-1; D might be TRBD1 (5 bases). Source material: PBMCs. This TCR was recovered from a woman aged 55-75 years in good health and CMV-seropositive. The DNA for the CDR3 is TGTGCCAGCAGCTTAACAGGAGCATCCTACAATGAGCAGTTCTTC. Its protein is CASSLTGASYNEQFF.